These T cell receptor beta chains were read from a single sample in a study of blood T cell repertoires in COVID-19. This table comes from immunoSEQ multiplex PCR, and its TCRdb copy is limited to in-frame clones, with some not included. The table shows some 320,000 clones, with about 92% occurring only once. The specimen sequenced was PBMCs or T cells enriched from blood (not recorded which). These receptor sequences come from a man aged 55 to 70 who had recovered from COVID-19. Both conserved end residues are trimmed from each CDR3. The order of the fields is V gene, J gene, CDR3 protein.

>TRBV12-5|TRBJ2-7
ASGSSGTFYEQY
>TRBV5-6|TRBJ1-2
ASSYGQTNYGYT
>TRBV11-2|TRBJ2-5
ASSLMVSIEETQY
>TRBV5-4|TRBJ2-2
ASSLALGELF
>TRBV3-1/TRBV3-2|TRBJ1-4
ASSQVWDFNEKLF
>TRBV10-2|TRBJ1-3
ASTWDSGPGNTIY
>TRBV7-9|TRBJ1-6
ASSLGGSPLH
>TRBV3-1/TRBV3-2|TRBJ1-1
ASSRNLNTEAF
>TRBV4-1|TRBJ1-1
ASSQGGREQVNTEAF
>TRBV5-6|TRBJ1-1
ASSWGTGLYTEAF
>TRBV10-1|TRBJ2-3
ASRAGTSSSDTQY
>TRBV6-2/TRBV6-3|TRBJ2-2
ASSYERGSNTGELF
>TRBV11-1|TRBJ2-1
ASSLVRDSYNEQF
>TRBV30|TRBJ1-5
AWSYGTDQPQH
>TRBV5-1|TRBJ1-4
ASSLFGAGAGTQSSEKLF
>TRBV6-5|TRBJ1-1
ASSNRVMNTEAF
>TRBV15|TRBJ2-5
ATSRDSISGETQY
>TRBV4-2|TRBJ1-1
ASSQEGRGDTEAF
>TRBV1|TRBJ1-5
TSSHPGNSNQPQH
>TRBV15|TRBJ1-1
ATSRGAGGGEAF